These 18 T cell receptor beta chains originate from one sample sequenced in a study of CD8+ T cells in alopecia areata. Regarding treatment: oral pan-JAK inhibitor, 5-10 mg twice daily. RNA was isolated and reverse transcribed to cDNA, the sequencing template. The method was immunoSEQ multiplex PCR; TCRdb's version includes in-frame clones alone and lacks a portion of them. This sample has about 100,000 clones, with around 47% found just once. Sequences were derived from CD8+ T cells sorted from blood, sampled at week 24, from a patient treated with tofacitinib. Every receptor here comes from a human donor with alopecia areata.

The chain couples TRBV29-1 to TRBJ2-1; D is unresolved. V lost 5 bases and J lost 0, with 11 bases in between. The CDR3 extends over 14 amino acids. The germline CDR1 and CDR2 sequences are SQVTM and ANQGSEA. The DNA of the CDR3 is TGCAGCGTTCTACACTCGAGCTCCTACAATGAGCAGTTCTTC. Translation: CSVLHSSSYNEQFF.

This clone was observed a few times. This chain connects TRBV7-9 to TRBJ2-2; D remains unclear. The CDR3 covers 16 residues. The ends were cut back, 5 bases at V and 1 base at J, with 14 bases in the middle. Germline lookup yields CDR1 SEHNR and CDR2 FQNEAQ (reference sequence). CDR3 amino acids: CASSAGAYMNTGELFF. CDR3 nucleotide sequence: TGTGCCAGCAGCGCAGGAGCGTACATGAACACCGGGGAGCTGTTTTTT. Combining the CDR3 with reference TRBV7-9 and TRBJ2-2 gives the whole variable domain DTGVSQNPRHKITKRGQNVTFRCDPISEHNRLYWYRQTLGQGPEFLTYFQNEAQLEKSRLLSDRFSAERPKGSFSTLEIQRTEQGDSAMYLCASSAGAYMNTGELFFGEGSRLTVL.

The CDR3 DNA follows: TGTGCCAGCAGCGGTGGATTGCGAGATGAGCAGTTCTTC. It is translated as CASSGGLRDEQFF. The V gene is TRBV7-9, the J gene TRBJ2-1; no reliable D call. CDR1 and CDR2 from the germline V gene are SEHNR and FQNEAQ (reference sequence). This CDR3 spans 13 amino acids. Trimming stripped 5 bases from V and 8 bases from J, with 13 bases between.

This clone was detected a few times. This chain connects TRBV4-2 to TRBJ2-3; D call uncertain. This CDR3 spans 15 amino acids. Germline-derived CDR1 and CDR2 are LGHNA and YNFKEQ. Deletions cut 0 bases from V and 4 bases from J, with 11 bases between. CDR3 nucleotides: TGTGCCAGCAGCCAAGATCAAGGGTCTGCAGATACGCAGTATTTT. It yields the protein CASSQDQGSADTQYF.

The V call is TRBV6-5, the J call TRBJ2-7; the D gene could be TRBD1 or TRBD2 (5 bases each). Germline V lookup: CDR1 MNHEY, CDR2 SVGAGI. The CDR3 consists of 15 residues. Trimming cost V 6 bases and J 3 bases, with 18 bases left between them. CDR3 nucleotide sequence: TGTGCCAGCAGCGCCTCCACCGGGACGAGCTACGAGCAGTACTTC. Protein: CASSASTGTSYEQYF.

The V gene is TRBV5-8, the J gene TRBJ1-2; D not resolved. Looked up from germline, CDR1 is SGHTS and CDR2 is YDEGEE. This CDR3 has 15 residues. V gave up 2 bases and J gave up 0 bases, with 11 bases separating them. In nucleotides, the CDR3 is TGTGCCAGCAGCTTAAGAGGGTCCACTAACTATGGCTACACCTTC. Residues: CASSLRGSTNYGYTF.

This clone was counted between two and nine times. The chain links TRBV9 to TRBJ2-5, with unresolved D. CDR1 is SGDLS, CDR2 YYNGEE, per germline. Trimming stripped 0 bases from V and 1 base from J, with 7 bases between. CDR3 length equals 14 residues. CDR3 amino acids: CASSVDGSQETQYF. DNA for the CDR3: TGTGCCAGCAGCGTAGATGGCAGCCAAGAGACCCAGTACTTC.

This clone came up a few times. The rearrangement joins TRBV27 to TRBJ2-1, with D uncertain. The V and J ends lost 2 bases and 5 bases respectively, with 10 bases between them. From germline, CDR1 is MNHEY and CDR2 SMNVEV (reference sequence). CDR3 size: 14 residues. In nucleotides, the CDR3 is TGTGCCAGCAGTTTAACCGGGCCGCACAATGAGCAGTTCTTC. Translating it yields CASSLTGPHNEQFF.

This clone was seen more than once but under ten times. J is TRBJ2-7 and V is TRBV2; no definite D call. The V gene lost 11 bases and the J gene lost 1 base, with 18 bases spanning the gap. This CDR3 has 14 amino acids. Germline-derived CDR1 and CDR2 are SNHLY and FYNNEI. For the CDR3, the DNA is TGTGCCGCGAGGCATCCAGGAGATTCCTACGAGCAGTACTTC. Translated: CAARHPGDSYEQYF.

Here the CDR3 reads CASSLAPGLGNEQFF. CDR3 bases: TGTGCCAGCAGCCTCGCCCCGGGACTAGGCAATGAGCAGTTCTTC. The chain links TRBV7-2 to TRBJ2-1, with TRBD2 identical over 8 bases. The J segment lost 6 bases and the V segment lost 5 bases, leaving 9 bases of the junction unmatched. The CDR3 loop spans 15 amino acids. Looked up from germline, CDR1 is SGHTA and CDR2 is FQGNSA.

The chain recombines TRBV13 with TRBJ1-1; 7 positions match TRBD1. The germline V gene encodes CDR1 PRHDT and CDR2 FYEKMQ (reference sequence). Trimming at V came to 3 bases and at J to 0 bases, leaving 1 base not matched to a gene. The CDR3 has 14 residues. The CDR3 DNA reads TGTGCCAGCAGCTTCACAGGGGTGAACACTGAAGCTTTCTTT. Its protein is CASSFTGVNTEAFF.

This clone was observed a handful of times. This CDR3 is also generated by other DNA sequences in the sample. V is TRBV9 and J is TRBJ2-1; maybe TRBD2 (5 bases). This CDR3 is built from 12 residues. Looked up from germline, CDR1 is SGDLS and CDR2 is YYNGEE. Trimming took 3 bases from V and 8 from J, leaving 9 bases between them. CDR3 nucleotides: TGTGCCAGCAGCGCTCTGGGAGATGAGCAGTTCTTC. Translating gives CASSALGDEQFF.

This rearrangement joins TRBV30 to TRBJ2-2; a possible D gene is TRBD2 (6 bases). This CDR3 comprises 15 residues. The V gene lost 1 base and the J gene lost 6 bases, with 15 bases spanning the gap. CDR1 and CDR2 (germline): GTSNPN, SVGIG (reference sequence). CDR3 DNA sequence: TGTGCCTGGAGTGACGGGACTCAGGTGTCCGGGGAGCTGTTTTTT. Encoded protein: CAWSDGTQVSGELFF.

This CDR3 is CASSLGQGTYEQYF. CDR3 in DNA: TGTGCCAGCAGCCTGGGACAGGGGACCTACGAGCAGTACTTC. V gene TRBV27 combines with J gene TRBJ2-7; 10 bases are a match to TRBD1. CDR3 length equals 14 residues. Germline V CDR1 and CDR2: MNHEY, SMNVEV (reference sequence). J lost 2 bases, V lost 6 bases, and 4 bases had no gene match.

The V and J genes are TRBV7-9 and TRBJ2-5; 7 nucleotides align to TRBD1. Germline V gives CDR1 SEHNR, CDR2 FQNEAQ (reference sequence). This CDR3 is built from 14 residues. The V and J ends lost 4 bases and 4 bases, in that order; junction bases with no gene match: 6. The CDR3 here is CASSSTGFGETQYF. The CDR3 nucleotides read TGTGCCAGCAGCTCGACAGGGTTTGGAGAGACCCAGTACTTC.

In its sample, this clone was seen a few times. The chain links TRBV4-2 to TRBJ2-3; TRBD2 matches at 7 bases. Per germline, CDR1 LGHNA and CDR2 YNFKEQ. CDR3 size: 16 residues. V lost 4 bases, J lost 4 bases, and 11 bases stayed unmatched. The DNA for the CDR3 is TGTGCCAGCAGCCCCCTAAGCGGGACCTACCCAGATACGCAGTATTTT. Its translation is CASSPLSGTYPDTQYF.

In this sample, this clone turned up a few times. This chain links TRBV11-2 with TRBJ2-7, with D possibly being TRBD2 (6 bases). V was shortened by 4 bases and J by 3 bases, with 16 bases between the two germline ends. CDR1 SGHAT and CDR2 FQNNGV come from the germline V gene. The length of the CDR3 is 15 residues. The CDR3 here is CASSSPLGEDYEQYF. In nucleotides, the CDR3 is TGTGCCAGCAGCTCCCCCCTGGGGGAGGACTACGAGCAGTACTTC.

Here the CDR3 DNA reads TGTGCCAGCATTGGGGGGACCGGGGAGCTGTTTTTT. This codes for CASIGGTGELFF. The gene calls are TRBV25-1 and TRBJ2-2; the D gene is possibly TRBD2 (6 bases). Trimming shortened V by 7 bases and J by 5 bases, and 8 bases separated the two germline ends. This CDR3 is 12 amino acids long. Germline V gene lookup returns CDR1 MGHDK and CDR2 SYGVNS.